These T cell receptor beta chains were read from a single sample in a study of blood T cell repertoires in COVID-19. TCRdb's copy holds only in-frame clones and misses some; the assay was immunoSEQ multiplex PCR. Of approximately 500,000 clones in the sample, roughly 88% were seen once. The sequencing sample was made of PBMCs or T cells enriched from blood (not recorded which). These TCRs come from a woman in her 40s who had recovered from COVID-19. Both conserved end residues are part of each CDR3. Each record gives: J gene, D gene, clone size, CDR3 length, V gene, CDR3 protein, CDR3 DNA. A D gene is named only where the DNA matches it firmly. Size tells how often a clone was seen (once, few, many) or the class of an expanded clone, and some rows leave it out.

J gene: TRBJ1-5; D gene: -; clone size: -; CDR3 length: 15; V gene: TRBV19; CDR3 protein: CASSISGDSNQPQHF; CDR3 DNA: TGTGCCAGTAGTATAAGCGGAGATAGCAATCAGCCCCAGCATTTT
J gene: TRBJ1-5; D gene: -; clone size: -; CDR3 length: 15; V gene: TRBV15; CDR3 protein: CATSRDTGPDQPQHF; CDR3 DNA: TGTGCCACCAGCAGAGATACTGGTCCGGATCAGCCCCAGCATTTT
J gene: TRBJ1-1; D gene: TRBD1; clone size: once; CDR3 length: 14; V gene: TRBV6-6; CDR3 protein: CASSTGAVNTEAFF; CDR3 DNA: TGTGCCAGCAGTACAGGGGCTGTAAACACTGAAGCTTTCTTT
J gene: TRBJ1-5; D gene: TRBD1; clone size: -; CDR3 length: 14; V gene: TRBV28; CDR3 protein: CASSSGQAYQPQHF; CDR3 DNA: TGTGCCAGCAGTTCGGGACAGGCCTATCAGCCCCAGCATTTT
J gene: TRBJ1-2; D gene: -; clone size: -; CDR3 length: 13; V gene: TRBV7-8; CDR3 protein: CASSLATENGYTF; CDR3 DNA: TGTGCCAGCAGCTTAGCAACAGAAAATGGCTACACCTTC
J gene: TRBJ1-1; D gene: TRBD1; clone size: -; CDR3 length: 17; V gene: TRBV11-2; CDR3 protein: CASSFKGATTGRTEAFF; CDR3 DNA: TGTGCCAGCAGCTTTAAGGGGGCTACGACAGGGCGGACTGAAGCTTTCTTT
J gene: TRBJ2-2; D gene: -; clone size: -; CDR3 length: 14; V gene: TRBV15; CDR3 protein: CATKKDLNTGELFF; CDR3 DNA: TGTGCCACCAAGAAGGACTTAAACACCGGGGAGCTGTTTTTT
J gene: TRBJ2-7; D gene: TRBD1; clone size: -; CDR3 length: 17; V gene: TRBV7-2; CDR3 protein: CASSETRQGAFFYEQYF; CDR3 DNA: TGTGCCAGCAGCGAGACCCGACAGGGGGCGTTCTTCTACGAGCAGTACTTC
J gene: TRBJ1-6; D gene: -; clone size: once; CDR3 length: 12; V gene: TRBV7-9; CDR3 protein: CASSYQDSPLHF; CDR3 DNA: TGTGCCAGCAGCTATCAGGATTCACCCCTCCACTTT
J gene: TRBJ1-3; D gene: -; clone size: -; CDR3 length: 16; V gene: TRBV4-3; CDR3 protein: CASSQDEKISGNTIYF; CDR3 DNA: TGCGCCAGCAGCCAAGACGAGAAAATCTCTGGAAACACCATATATTTT
J gene: TRBJ2-5; D gene: -; clone size: -; CDR3 length: 15; V gene: TRBV7-2; CDR3 protein: CASSVGSWEKLTQYF; CDR3 DNA: TGTGCCAGCAGCGTCGGTTCGTGGGAGAAGTTGACCCAGTACTTC
J gene: TRBJ2-1; D gene: -; clone size: -; CDR3 length: 16; V gene: TRBV4-3; CDR3 protein: CASSQARSGPSNEQFF; CDR3 DNA: TGCGCCAGCAGCCAAGCTCGGAGCGGCCCTTCCAATGAGCAGTTCTTC
J gene: TRBJ2-3; D gene: TRBD1; clone size: -; CDR3 length: 16; V gene: TRBV24-1; CDR3 protein: CATSDSDGTGGDTQYF; CDR3 DNA: TGTGCCACCAGTGACTCTGACGGGACAGGGGGAGATACGCAGTATTTT
J gene: TRBJ2-1; D gene: TRBD2; clone size: -; CDR3 length: 14; V gene: TRBV24-1; CDR3 protein: CATSETSDYNEQFF; CDR3 DNA: TGTGCCACCAGCGAAACTAGCGACTACAATGAGCAGTTCTTC
J gene: TRBJ1-3; D gene: TRBD1; clone size: once; CDR3 length: 15; V gene: TRBV18; CDR3 protein: CASSPQGASGNTIYF; CDR3 DNA: TGTGCCAGCTCACCCCAGGGGGCATCTGGAAACACCATATATTTT
J gene: TRBJ2-7; D gene: -; clone size: -; CDR3 length: 14; V gene: TRBV6-2/TRBV6-3; CDR3 protein: CASSHLAYSYEQYF; CDR3 DNA: TGTGCCAGCAGTCACCTAGCGTACTCCTACGAGCAGTACTTC
J gene: TRBJ1-3; D gene: -; clone size: -; CDR3 length: 16; V gene: TRBV5-1; CDR3 protein: CASSLAGGLSGNTIYF; CDR3 DNA: TGCGCCAGCAGCTTGGCCGGGGGGCTAAGCGGAAACACCATATATTTT
J gene: TRBJ1-1; D gene: -; clone size: few; CDR3 length: 16; V gene: TRBV6-2/TRBV6-3; CDR3 protein: CASSYSGQLSVPEAFF; CDR3 DNA: TGTGCCAGCAGTTACTCTGGGCAGCTCTCAGTGCCTGAAGCTTTCTTT
J gene: TRBJ1-1; D gene: TRBD1; clone size: -; CDR3 length: 15; V gene: TRBV19; CDR3 protein: CASSIGTGVNTEAFF; CDR3 DNA: TGTGCCAGTAGTATTGGGACAGGGGTCAACACTGAAGCTTTCTTT
J gene: TRBJ1-1; D gene: -; clone size: -; CDR3 length: 14; V gene: TRBV5-1; CDR3 protein: CASSLAVGDTEAFF; CDR3 DNA: TGCGCCAGCAGCCTGGCGGTAGGGGACACTGAAGCTTTCTTT
J gene: TRBJ2-3; D gene: -; clone size: once; CDR3 length: 14; V gene: TRBV12-5; CDR3 protein: CASSLDRSRDTQYF; CDR3 DNA: TGTGCTAGTAGCCTCGACAGGTCTCGAGATACGCAGTATTTT
J gene: TRBJ1-6; D gene: TRBD1; clone size: -; CDR3 length: 17; V gene: TRBV5-4; CDR3 protein: CASSTRTGGPNNSPLHF; CDR3 DNA: TGTGCCAGCAGCACCAGGACAGGAGGTCCCAATAATTCACCCCTCCACTTT
J gene: TRBJ2-1; D gene: -; clone size: -; CDR3 length: 14; V gene: TRBV4-1; CDR3 protein: CASSQLPNECEQFF; CDR3 DNA: TGCGCCAGCAGCCAACTCCCGAATGAGTGTGAGCAGTTCTTC
J gene: TRBJ1-2; D gene: -; clone size: -; CDR3 length: 16; V gene: TRBV27; CDR3 protein: CASSPTSVDSGYGYTF; CDR3 DNA: TGTGCCAGCAGTCCAACAAGCGTGGATTCTGGATATGGCTACACCTTC
J gene: TRBJ2-7; D gene: TRBD1; clone size: -; CDR3 length: 17; V gene: TRBV18; CDR3 protein: CASSPIGLRGPSKEQYF; CDR3 DNA: TGTGCCAGCTCACCTATAGGCCTCAGGGGGCCCTCGAAGGAGCAGTACTTC
J gene: TRBJ1-5; D gene: -; clone size: -; CDR3 length: 14; V gene: TRBV28; CDR3 protein: CASSSDMNNQPQHF; CDR3 DNA: TGTGCCAGCAGTTCCGACATGAACAATCAGCCCCAGCATTTT
J gene: TRBJ1-1; D gene: -; clone size: once; CDR3 length: 15; V gene: TRBV7-9; CDR3 protein: CASSLGWGSGTEAFF; CDR3 DNA: TGTGCCAGCAGCTTAGGTTGGGGCTCGGGCACTGAAGCTTTCTTT
J gene: TRBJ2-1; D gene: TRBD2; clone size: -; CDR3 length: 15; V gene: TRBV4-3; CDR3 protein: CASSQQPGLDNEQFF; CDR3 DNA: TGCGCCAGCAGCCAACAACCGGGACTAGACAATGAGCAGTTCTTC
J gene: TRBJ1-1; D gene: -; clone size: once; CDR3 length: 14; V gene: TRBV10-3; CDR3 protein: CAISEGGSNTEAFF; CDR3 DNA: TGTGCCATCAGTGAAGGGGGTTCAAACACTGAAGCTTTCTTT
J gene: TRBJ1-4; D gene: -; clone size: -; CDR3 length: 11; V gene: TRBV3-1/TRBV3-2; CDR3 protein: CASSQGAGLFF; CDR3 DNA: TGTGCCAGCAGCCAAGGGGCGGGACTGTTTTTT
J gene: TRBJ2-1; D gene: -; clone size: -; CDR3 length: 13; V gene: TRBV11-2; CDR3 protein: CASSLGLRVEQFF; CDR3 DNA: TGTGCCAGCAGCTTAGGTCTGCGGGTTGAGCAGTTCTTC
J gene: TRBJ2-1; D gene: TRBD2; clone size: -; CDR3 length: 17; V gene: TRBV19; CDR3 protein: CASSILLAGVGYNEQFF; CDR3 DNA: TGTGCCAGTAGTATCCTCCTAGCGGGAGTTGGGTACAATGAGCAGTTCTTC
J gene: TRBJ1-4; D gene: -; clone size: -; CDR3 length: 17; V gene: TRBV1; CDR3 protein: CTSSRRDRRNHNEKLFF; CDR3 DNA: TGCACCAGCAGCCGACGGGACAGGAGAAACCATAATGAAAAACTGTTTTTT
J gene: TRBJ2-6; D gene: -; clone size: -; CDR3 length: 17; V gene: TRBV5-1; CDR3 protein: CASSLSLGLSGANVLTF; CDR3 DNA: TGCGCCAGCAGCTTGAGCCTAGGACTGTCTGGGGCCAACGTCCTGACTTTC
J gene: TRBJ2-3; D gene: TRBD2; clone size: -; CDR3 length: 16; V gene: TRBV11-3; CDR3 protein: CASSRTSGGSTDTQYF; CDR3 DNA: TGTGCCAGCAGCCGGACTAGCGGGGGGAGCACAGATACGCAGTATTTT
J gene: TRBJ2-3; D gene: TRBD1; clone size: -; CDR3 length: 15; V gene: TRBV10-1; CDR3 protein: CASRRGQEATDTQYF; CDR3 DNA: TGCGCCAGCAGGAGGGGACAGGAGGCCACAGATACGCAGTATTTT
J gene: TRBJ2-1; D gene: -; clone size: -; CDR3 length: 15; V gene: TRBV19; CDR3 protein: CASSMPGFPYNEQFF; CDR3 DNA: TGTGCCAGTAGTATGCCCGGGTTCCCCTACAATGAGCAGTTCTTC
J gene: TRBJ2-1; D gene: TRBD2; clone size: -; CDR3 length: 16; V gene: TRBV11-2; CDR3 protein: CASSLFAGASYNEQFF; CDR3 DNA: TGTGCCAGCAGCTTATTCGCGGGAGCATCCTACAATGAGCAGTTCTTC